Below, 26 T cell receptor beta chains from the same sample are listed, as sequenced in a study of T cell repertoires in cytomegalovirus infection. TCRdb fed the reads into MiXCR, producing one record per CDR3 protein. Of about 150,000 distinct CDR3 sequences listed, around 22% were seen once; the top ten hold approximately 10%. Sequenced: PBMCs. The receptors come from a human donor in good health (CMV status not recorded). Some clones in this sample may be carry-over from other donors' samples.

This clonotype has a handful of counts. The genes are TRBV9 and TRBJ1-1; D gene uncertain. The ends were cut back, 2 bases at V and 3 bases at J, with 11 bases in the middle. This CDR3 has 14 amino acids. Germline V gives CDR1 SGDLS, CDR2 YYNGEE. CDR3 nucleotides: TGTGCCAGCAGCGTTTATTCGGAGGACACTGAAGCTTTCTTT. Translated: CASSVYSEDTEAFF.

The table lists this clonotype with a few counts. The chain uses TRBV7-8 and TRBJ2-5; the match to TRBD1 covers 7 bases. Germline V lookup: CDR1 SGHVS, CDR2 FQNEAQ. This CDR3 is 16 amino acids long. J lost 10 bases, V lost 5 bases, and 19 bases had no gene match. The CDR3 region is CASSTSGTASGVVQYF. The CDR3 DNA is TGTGCCAGCAGCACCTCCGGGACAGCGTCCGGGGTAGTCCAGTACTTC.

This clonotype has a handful of counts. V and J are TRBV7-9 and TRBJ1-1; 9 bases align to TRBD1. This CDR3 is 14 amino acids long. CDR1 and CDR2 from the germline V gene are SEHNR and FQNEAQ (reference sequence). V lost 5 bases to trimming and J lost 4 bases; unmatched junction nucleotides: 5. This CDR3 is CASSVDRGGTEAFF. Here the CDR3 DNA reads TGTGCCAGCAGCGTCGACAGGGGGGGCACTGAAGCTTTCTTT.

This clonotype turned up a few times. The chain combines TRBV7-2 with TRBJ1-1; D gene ambiguous. The germline CDR1 and CDR2 sequences are SGHTA and FQGNSA. The CDR3 runs 15 residues. V was trimmed by 1 base and J by 1 base, leaving 10 bases between them. The DNA for the CDR3 is TGTGCCAGCAGCTTAGAACCAGGCCCGAACACTGAAGCTTTCTTT. Residues: CASSLEPGPNTEAFF.

V gene TRBV5-1 combines with J gene TRBJ1-4, with unresolved D. Germline assignment: CDR1 SGHRS and CDR2 YFSETQ. CDR3 size: 13 residues. The germline V and J ends were trimmed by 4 bases and 5 bases, with 9 bases remaining between them. The CDR3 here is CASSPDSNEKLFF. For the CDR3, the DNA is TGCGCCAGCAGCCCGGATTCCAATGAAAAACTGTTTTTT.

This chain uses TRBV5-5 with TRBJ2-3; D is uncertain. V was shortened by 4 bases and J by 6 bases, with 15 bases between the two germline ends. Germline CDR1 SGHKS, CDR2 YYEKEE (reference sequence). There are 14 residues in the CDR3. CDR3 in DNA: TGTGCCAGCAGCCCCTCTGTTAGAGCGGATACGCAGTATTTT. Translation gives CASSPSVRADTQYF.

This clonotype was recorded at least ten times. The rearrangement joins TRBV7-2 to TRBJ2-3; 7 bases map to TRBD2. V gave up 1 base and J gave up 4 bases; unmatched junction bases: 8. CDR1 SGHTA and CDR2 FQGNSA come from the germline V gene. CDR3 size: 16 residues. In DNA form, the CDR3 reads TGTGCCAGCAGCTTAGTGGGAGGGGTTCTATCAGATACGCAGTATTTT. Translation gives CASSLVGGVLSDTQYF. The variable domain in full, with the rest retrieved from reference TRBV7-2 and TRBJ2-3, is GAGVSQSPSNKVTEKGKDVELRCDPISGHTALYWYRQSLGQGLEFLIYFQGNSAPDKSGLPSDRFSAERTGGSVSTLTIQRTQQEDSAVYLCASSLVGGVLSDTQYFGPGTRLTVL.

This clonotype was recorded many times. This chain joins TRBV4-2 and TRBJ1-1, with D possibly matching TRBD1 (6 bases). The CDR3 sequence is 14 residues long. V lost 4 bases and J lost 4, with 13 bases in between. Looked up from germline, CDR1 is LGHNA and CDR2 is YNFKEQ. CDR3 in DNA: TGTGCCAGCAGCCCGACAGGAGCTCTCACTGAAGCTTTCTTT. This encodes CASSPTGALTEAFF.

This clonotype was found a few times. The V and J genes are TRBV6-5 and TRBJ2-7, with D possibly matching TRBD1 (5 bases). The CDR3 loop spans 12 amino acids. V was cut by 8 bases and J by 1 base, with 9 bases left in between. The germline gives CDR1 MNHEY, CDR2 SVGAGI. CDR3 DNA: TGTGCCAGCCAGGGATTATCCTACGAGCAGTACTTC. Protein: CASQGLSYEQYF.

V is TRBV14 and J is TRBJ1-1, with a tentative D call TRBD1 (5 bases). The CDR3 is made up of 14 amino acids. Germline-derived CDR1 and CDR2 are SGHDN and FVKESK. Trimming shortened V by 4 bases and J by 4 bases, and 13 bases separated the two germline ends. The CDR3 nucleotides are TGTGCCAGCAGCCGAAAGGGGCGAATCACTGAAGCTTTCTTT. Protein: CASSRKGRITEAFF.

The rearrangement joins TRBV19 to TRBJ2-2, with 9 bases identical to TRBD1. CDR3 size: 16 residues. The germline gives CDR1 LNHDA, CDR2 SQIVND (reference sequence). Trimming at V came to 7 bases and at J to 0 bases, leaving 6 bases not matched to a gene. CDR3 bases: TGTGCCAGTACCCCCCGGACAGGGGCGAACACCGGGGAGCTGTTTTTT. It specifies CASTPRTGANTGELFF.

The chain has TRBV25-1 and TRBJ1-6; weak D call: TRBD1 (6 bases). CDR1 is MGHDK, CDR2 SYGVNS, per germline. The CDR3 has 18 amino acids. V was shortened by 6 bases and J by 1 base, with 19 bases between the two germline ends. This CDR3 is CASSAEREQGSYNSPLHF. DNA of the CDR3: TGTGCCAGCAGCGCCGAACGGGAACAGGGATCCTATAATTCACCCCTCCACTTT.

The rearrangement joins TRBV6-2 or TRBV6-3 to TRBJ2-1, with D perhaps being TRBD1 or TRBD2 (5 bases each). V gave up 5 bases and J gave up 2 bases, with 13 bases separating them. This CDR3 contains 15 residues. Per the germline V gene, CDR1 is MNHEY and CDR2 is SVGEGT. This CDR3 reads CASSLRGSAYNEQFF. In nucleotides, the CDR3 is TGTGCCAGCAGTCTAAGGGGTAGCGCCTACAATGAGCAGTTCTTC.

The chain employs TRBV7-9 and TRBJ1-2, with 10 nucleotides matching TRBD1. Per germline, CDR1 SEHNR and CDR2 FQNEAQ (reference sequence). The CDR3 totals 14 residues. V lost 6 bases and J lost 9; bases outside the gene matches: 10. In nucleotides, the CDR3 is TGTGCCAGCAGGAGGGACAGGGGTCACCGGCGCTACACCTTC. Protein product: CASRRDRGHRRYTF.

The chain recombines TRBV6-6 with TRBJ2-1; TRBD2 agrees at 7 bases. This CDR3 is 14 amino acids long. Germline V gene data show CDR1 as MNHNY and CDR2 as SVGAGI (reference sequence). Trimming cost V 0 bases and J 8 bases; bases outside gene matches: 4. Here the CDR3 DNA reads TGTGCCAGCAGTTACTCGACTAGCAGCGATGAGCAGTTCTTC. Amino acids: CASSYSTSSDEQFF.

This clonotype has ten or more counts. The chain couples TRBV12-3 or TRBV12-4 to TRBJ1-3; TRBD1 matches at 8 bases. CDR3 length: 17 residues. V lost 7 bases to trimming and J lost 2 bases; unmatched junction nucleotides: 13. Here the CDR3 DNA reads TGTGCCAGCACCGGAACGACAGGGGAATTCCCTGGAAACACCATATATTTT. The encoded protein is CASTGTTGEFPGNTIYF.

The V gene is TRBV6-2 or TRBV6-3, the J gene TRBJ1-2; D is unresolved. The germline V and J ends were trimmed by 7 bases and 2 bases, with 14 bases remaining between them. CDR1 is MNHEY, CDR2 SVGEGT, per germline. The CDR3 is 14 residues long. CDR3 region: CASTSAIWNYGYTF. The CDR3 nucleotides are TGTGCCAGCACCTCCGCAATTTGGAACTATGGCTACACCTTC.

To note about this clonotype: At one boundary the junction diverges from the germline segment, which might be a read error. CDR3 region: CATSRYLTSGGQETQYF. The CDR3 DNA is TGTGCCACCTCACGGTACCTGACTAGCGGGGGCCAAGAGACCCAGTACTTC. V is TRBV18 and J is TRBJ2-5, with 12 positions matching TRBD2. The CDR3 has 17 residues. Germline V gene sequence: CDR1 KGHSH, CDR2 LQKENI.

This clonotype was seen only a few times. The rearrangement links TRBV6-5 to TRBJ2-5, with TRBD2 as a possible D gene (5 bases). Germline V gene lookup returns CDR1 MNHEY and CDR2 SVGAGI. V was trimmed by 2 bases and J by 6 bases, leaving 13 bases between them. CDR3 length: 14 residues. The CDR3 sequence: CASSYGGSGKTQYF. CDR3 bases: TGTGCCAGCAGTTACGGTGGGAGTGGGAAGACCCAGTACTTC.

This clonotype was recorded only once. Possible read error: a much larger clone is one base away. In DNA, the CDR3 is TGTGCCAGCAGCTTAGTACCGAGCGGGAGGGGCTCCTACGAGCAGTACTTC. Translating gives CASSLVPSGRGSYEQYF. This chain connects TRBV7-2 to TRBJ2-7; the match to TRBD2 covers 10 bases. The CDR3 has 17 residues. The junction had 6 bases not matched to a gene; V was cut back by 1 base and J by 0 bases. The V gene's germline CDR1 is SGHTA and CDR2 FQGNSA.

This clonotype turned up a few times. The chain employs TRBV7-2 and TRBJ1-5; D remains ambiguous. This CDR3 spans 13 amino acids. CDR1 and CDR2 from the germline V gene are SGHTA and FQGNSA. Trimming took off 5 bases at V and 3 bases at J, with 8 bases between the two ends. The DNA of the CDR3 is TGTGCCAGCAGCCCCCTTTCCAATCAGCCCCAGCATTTT. Translated: CASSPLSNQPQHF.

There are a few counts of this clonotype. The genes are TRBV19 and TRBJ2-2; D not resolved. The germline V gene encodes CDR1 LNHDA and CDR2 SQIVND (reference sequence). V shed 7 bases and J shed 0 bases, with 12 bases lying between them. The CDR3 runs to 15 residues. CDR3 sequence reads: CASILQASNTGELFF. CDR3 coding DNA: TGTGCCAGTATCCTCCAGGCCTCGAACACCGGGGAGCTGTTTTTT.

The rearrangement links TRBV2 to TRBJ1-5; 8 bases fit TRBD1. Germline CDR1 reads SNHLY; CDR2 reads FYNNEI. The junction had 8 bases not matched to a gene; V was cut back by 6 bases and J by 1 base. CDR3 size: 16 residues. The CDR3 bases are TGTGCCAGCAGGGCCGACAGGGGTAGAAGCAATCAGCCCCAGCATTTT. Its protein product is CASRADRGRSNQPQHF.

This clonotype was observed a few times. This sequence joins TRBV6-2 or TRBV6-3 and TRBJ2-1; a possible D gene is TRBD1 (6 bases). Germline lookup yields CDR1 MNHEY and CDR2 SVGEGT. The CDR3 is made up of 15 amino acids. V was clipped by 5 bases and J by 7 bases, with 18 bases between them. The CDR3 DNA reads as TGTGCCAGCAGTAAAGCCAAACCTCAGGGGAATGAGCAGTTCTTC. As protein: CASSKAKPQGNEQFF.

This clonotype was recorded many times. The chain recombines TRBV7-2 with TRBJ2-5; D perhaps matches TRBD2 (6 bases). The germline gives CDR1 SGHTA, CDR2 FQGNSA. V lost 2 bases and J lost 5, with 15 bases in between. There are 15 residues in the CDR3. CDR3 sequence (DNA): TGTGCCAGCAGCTTACGGGTCGGGAGCGGGGAGACCCAGTACTTC. Its protein product is CASSLRVGSGETQYF.

This clonotype appeared many times. The chain combines TRBV10-3 with TRBJ2-5; a weak D match, TRBD1 (6 bases). This CDR3 spans 12 amino acids. The V end lost 5 bases, the J end lost 5 bases, and 9 bases lay between the germline ends. Germline V gene sequence: CDR1 ENHRY, CDR2 SYGVKD. The CDR3 bases are TGTGCCATCAGTCCTAGGGGGGAGACCCAGTACTTC. This sequence encodes CAISPRGETQYF.